This TCR beta chain was recovered during a study of T-cell memory formation after mild COVID-19. TCRdb itself ran the 5' RACE reads through MiXCR, one entry per CDR3 protein. The sample gives around 530,000 distinct CDR3 sequences, about a fifth of which show up once; 7% to 9% is in the top ten. CDR3 length: 20 residues. Germline CDR1 reads SGHTA; CDR2 reads FQGNSA. V lost 0 bases and J lost 1; bases outside the gene matches: 12. The sample consisted of PBMCs or a T cell subset sorted from them (not recorded which). This chain uses TRBV7-2 with TRBJ2-1; 10 nucleotides align to TRBD1. The TCR originated in an adult woman who had mild COVID-19 (a few samples of this study predate the infection). Cell type and time point are not known. In nucleotides, the CDR3 is TGTGCCAGCAGCTTAGCGAGGGCCCCGACAGGGGGCATTTCCTACAATGAGCAGTTCTTC. Translated, it gives CASSLARAPTGGISYNEQFF.